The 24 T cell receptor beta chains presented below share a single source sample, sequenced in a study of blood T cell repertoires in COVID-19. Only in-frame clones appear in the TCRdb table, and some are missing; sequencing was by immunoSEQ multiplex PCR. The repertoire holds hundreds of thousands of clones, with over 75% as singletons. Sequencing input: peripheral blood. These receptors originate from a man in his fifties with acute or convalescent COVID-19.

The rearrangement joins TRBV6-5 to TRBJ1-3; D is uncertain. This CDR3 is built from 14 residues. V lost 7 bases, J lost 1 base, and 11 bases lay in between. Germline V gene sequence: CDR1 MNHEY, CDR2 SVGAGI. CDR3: CASMFRSSGNTIYF. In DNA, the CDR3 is TGTGCCAGCATGTTCCGGTCGTCTGGAAACACCATATATTTT.

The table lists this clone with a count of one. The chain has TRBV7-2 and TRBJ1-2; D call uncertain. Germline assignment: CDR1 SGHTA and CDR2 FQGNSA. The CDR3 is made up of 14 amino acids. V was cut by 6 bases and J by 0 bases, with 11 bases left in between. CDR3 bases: TGTGCCAGCAGTATTGGACTCTCTAACTATGGCTACACCTTC. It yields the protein CASSIGLSNYGYTF.

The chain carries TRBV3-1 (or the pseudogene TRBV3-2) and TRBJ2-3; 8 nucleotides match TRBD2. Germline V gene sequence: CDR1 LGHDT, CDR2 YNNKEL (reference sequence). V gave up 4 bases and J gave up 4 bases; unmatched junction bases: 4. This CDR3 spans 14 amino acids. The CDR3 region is CASSLGLAPDTQYF. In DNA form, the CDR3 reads TGTGCCAGCAGCCTAGGACTAGCCCCAGATACGCAGTATTTT.

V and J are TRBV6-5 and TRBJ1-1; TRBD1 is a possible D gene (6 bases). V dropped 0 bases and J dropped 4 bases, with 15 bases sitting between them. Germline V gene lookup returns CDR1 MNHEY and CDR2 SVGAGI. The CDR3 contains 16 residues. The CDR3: CASSYSTGPEFTEAFF. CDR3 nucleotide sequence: TGTGCCAGCAGTTACTCGACAGGACCCGAGTTCACTGAAGCTTTCTTT.

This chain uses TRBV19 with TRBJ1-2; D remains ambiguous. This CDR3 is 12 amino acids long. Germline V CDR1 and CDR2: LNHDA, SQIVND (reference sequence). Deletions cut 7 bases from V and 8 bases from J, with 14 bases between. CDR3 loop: CASTPSSFGYTF. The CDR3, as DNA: TGTGCCAGTACCCCTTCCTCGTTCGGCTACACCTTC.

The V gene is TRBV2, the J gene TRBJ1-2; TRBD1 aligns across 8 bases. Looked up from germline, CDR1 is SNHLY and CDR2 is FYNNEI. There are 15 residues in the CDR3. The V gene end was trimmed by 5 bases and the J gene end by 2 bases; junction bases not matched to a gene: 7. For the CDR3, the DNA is TGTGCCAGCAGTCTCGGACAGGGCCCCAACTATGGCTACACCTTC. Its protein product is CASSLGQGPNYGYTF.

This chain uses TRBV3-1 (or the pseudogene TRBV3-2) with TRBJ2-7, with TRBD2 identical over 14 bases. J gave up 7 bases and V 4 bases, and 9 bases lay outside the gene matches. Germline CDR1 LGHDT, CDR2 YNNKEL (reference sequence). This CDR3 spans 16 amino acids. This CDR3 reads CASSPQRLAGGREQYF. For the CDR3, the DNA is TGTGCCAGCAGCCCACAACGACTAGCGGGGGGGAGGGAGCAGTACTTC.

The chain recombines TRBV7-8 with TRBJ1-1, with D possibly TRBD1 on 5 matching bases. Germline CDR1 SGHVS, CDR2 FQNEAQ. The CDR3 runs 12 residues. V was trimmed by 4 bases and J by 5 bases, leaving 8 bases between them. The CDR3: CASSSGGTEAFF. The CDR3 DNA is TGTGCCAGCAGCTCCGGGGGTACTGAAGCTTTCTTT.

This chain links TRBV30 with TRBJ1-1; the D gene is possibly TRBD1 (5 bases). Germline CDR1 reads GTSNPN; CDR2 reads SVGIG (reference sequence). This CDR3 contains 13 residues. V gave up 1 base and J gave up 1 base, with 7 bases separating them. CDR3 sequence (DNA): TGTGCCTGGAGTGCACAGGCGAACACTGAAGCTTTCTTT. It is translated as CAWSAQANTEAFF.

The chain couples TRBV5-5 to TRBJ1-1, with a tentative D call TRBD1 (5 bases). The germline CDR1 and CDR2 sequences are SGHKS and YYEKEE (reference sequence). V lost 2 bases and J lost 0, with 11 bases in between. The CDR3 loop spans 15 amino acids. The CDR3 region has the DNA TGTGCCAGCAGCTTCGTGCGGGGGTTGAACACTGAAGCTTTCTTT. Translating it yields CASSFVRGLNTEAFF.

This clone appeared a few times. The CDR3, as DNA: TGTGCCAGCAGTTTTAGGGGTATGGGCGAGCAGTACTTC. It codes for CASSFRGMGEQYF. The chain couples TRBV12-3 or TRBV12-4 to TRBJ2-7, with D perhaps matching TRBD1 (5 bases). The V end lost 3 bases, the J end lost 6 bases, and 12 bases lay between the germline ends. The CDR3 length is 13 residues.

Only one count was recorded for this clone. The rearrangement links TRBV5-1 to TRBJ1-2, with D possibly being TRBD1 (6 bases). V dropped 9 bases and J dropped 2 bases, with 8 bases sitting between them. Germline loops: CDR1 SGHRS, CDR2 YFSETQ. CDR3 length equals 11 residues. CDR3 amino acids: CATGENYGYTF. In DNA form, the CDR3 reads TGCGCCACAGGGGAGAACTATGGCTACACCTTC. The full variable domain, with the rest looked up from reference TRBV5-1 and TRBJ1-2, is KAGVTQTPRYLIKTRGQQVTLSCSPISGHRSVSWYQQTPGQGLQFLFEYFSETQRNKGNFPGRFSGRQFSNSRSEMNVSTLELGDSALYLCATGENYGYTFGSGTRLTVV.

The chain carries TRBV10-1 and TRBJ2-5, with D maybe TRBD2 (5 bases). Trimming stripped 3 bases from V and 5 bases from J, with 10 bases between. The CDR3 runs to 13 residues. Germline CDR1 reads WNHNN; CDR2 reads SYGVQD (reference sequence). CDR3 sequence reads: CASSESGLETQYF. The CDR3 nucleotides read TGCGCCAGCAGTGAATCGGGGTTGGAGACCCAGTACTTC.

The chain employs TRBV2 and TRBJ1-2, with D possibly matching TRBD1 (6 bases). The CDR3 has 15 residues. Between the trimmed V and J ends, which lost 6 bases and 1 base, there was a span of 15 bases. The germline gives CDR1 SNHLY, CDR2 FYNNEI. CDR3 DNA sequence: TGTGCCAGCAGCAAAGAGGGAGGGGGTAACTATGGCTACACCTTC. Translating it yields CASSKEGGGNYGYTF.

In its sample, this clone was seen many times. The CDR3 region has the DNA TGTGCCAGCAGCGTAGGGGGCAAACCCTACGAGCAGTACTTC. Amino acids: CASSVGGKPYEQYF. V and J are TRBV9 and TRBJ2-7; possible D gene TRBD1, 5 bases. V lost 0 bases, J lost 2 bases, and 9 bases lay in between. Germline assignment: CDR1 SGDLS and CDR2 YYNGEE. CDR3 length: 14 residues.

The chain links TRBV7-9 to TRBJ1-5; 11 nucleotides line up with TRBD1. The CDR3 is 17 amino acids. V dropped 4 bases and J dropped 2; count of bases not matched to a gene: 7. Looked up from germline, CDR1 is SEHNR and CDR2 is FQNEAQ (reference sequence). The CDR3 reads CASSSGQGALGNQPQHF. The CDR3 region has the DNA TGTGCCAGCAGCTCCGGACAGGGGGCTCTAGGCAATCAGCCCCAGCATTTT.

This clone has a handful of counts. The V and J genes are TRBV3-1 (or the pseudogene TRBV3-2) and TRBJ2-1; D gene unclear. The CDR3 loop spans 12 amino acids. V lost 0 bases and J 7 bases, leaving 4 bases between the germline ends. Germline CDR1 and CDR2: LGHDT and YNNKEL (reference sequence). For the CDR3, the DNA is TGTGCCAGCAGCCAAGAAGCGAATGAGCAGTTCTTC. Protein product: CASSQEANEQFF.

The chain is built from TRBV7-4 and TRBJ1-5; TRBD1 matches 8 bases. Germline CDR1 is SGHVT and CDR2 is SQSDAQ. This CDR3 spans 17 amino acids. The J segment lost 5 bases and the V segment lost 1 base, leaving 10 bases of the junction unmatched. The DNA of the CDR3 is TGTGCCAGCAGCTTAGTGTCAATGGACAGGGCAGATCAGCCCCAGCATTTT. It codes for CASSLVSMDRADQPQHF.

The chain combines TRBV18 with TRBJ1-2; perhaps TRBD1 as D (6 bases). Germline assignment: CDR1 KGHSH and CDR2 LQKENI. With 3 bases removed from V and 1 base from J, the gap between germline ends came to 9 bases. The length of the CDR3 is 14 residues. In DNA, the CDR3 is TGTGCCAGCTCACCCGGGACATTTAACTATGGCTACACCTTC. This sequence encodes CASSPGTFNYGYTF.

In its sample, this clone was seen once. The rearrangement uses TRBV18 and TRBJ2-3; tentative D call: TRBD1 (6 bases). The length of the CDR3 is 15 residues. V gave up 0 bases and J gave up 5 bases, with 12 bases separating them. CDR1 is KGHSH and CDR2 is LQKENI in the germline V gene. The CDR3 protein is CASSPPVPRGDTQYF. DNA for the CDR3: TGTGCCAGCTCACCACCGGTCCCCAGGGGAGATACGCAGTATTTT. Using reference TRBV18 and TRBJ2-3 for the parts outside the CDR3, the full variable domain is NAGVMQNPRHLVRRRGQEARLRCSPMKGHSHVYWYRQLPEEGLKFMVYLQKENIIDESGMPKERFSAEFPKEGPSILRIQQVVRGDSAAYFCASSPPVPRGDTQYFGPGTRLTVL.

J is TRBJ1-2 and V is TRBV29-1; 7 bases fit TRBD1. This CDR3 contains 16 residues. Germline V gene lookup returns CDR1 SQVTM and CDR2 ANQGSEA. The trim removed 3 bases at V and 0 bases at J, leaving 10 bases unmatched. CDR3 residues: CSVDWGQSGANYGYTF. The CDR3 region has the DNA TGCAGCGTTGACTGGGGACAGTCAGGAGCTAACTATGGCTACACCTTC.

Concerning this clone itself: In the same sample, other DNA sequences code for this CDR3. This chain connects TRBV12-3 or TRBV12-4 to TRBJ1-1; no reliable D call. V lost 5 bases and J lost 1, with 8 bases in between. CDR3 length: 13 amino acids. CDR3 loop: CASSPPGNTEAFF. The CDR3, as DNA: TGTGCCAGCAGTCCCCCCGGGAACACTGAAGCTTTCTTT.

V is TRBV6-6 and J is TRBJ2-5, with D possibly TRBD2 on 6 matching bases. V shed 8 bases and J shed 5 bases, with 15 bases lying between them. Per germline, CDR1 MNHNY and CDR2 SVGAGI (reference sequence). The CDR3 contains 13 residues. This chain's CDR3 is CASQFGGWETQYF. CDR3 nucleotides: TGTGCCAGCCAGTTCGGGGGATGGGAGACCCAGTACTTC.

In nucleotides, the CDR3 is TGTGCCAGCAGCCCCGGGACTAGCGTCGGGGAGGCCTCCTACGAGCAGTACTTC. Translated: CASSPGTSVGEASYEQYF. This chain uses TRBV4-2 with TRBJ2-7; 10 nucleotides line up with TRBD2. V shed 4 bases, J shed 0 bases, and the junction held 12 bases outside the gene matches. Germline assignment: CDR1 LGHNA and CDR2 YNFKEQ. The CDR3 extends over 18 amino acids.